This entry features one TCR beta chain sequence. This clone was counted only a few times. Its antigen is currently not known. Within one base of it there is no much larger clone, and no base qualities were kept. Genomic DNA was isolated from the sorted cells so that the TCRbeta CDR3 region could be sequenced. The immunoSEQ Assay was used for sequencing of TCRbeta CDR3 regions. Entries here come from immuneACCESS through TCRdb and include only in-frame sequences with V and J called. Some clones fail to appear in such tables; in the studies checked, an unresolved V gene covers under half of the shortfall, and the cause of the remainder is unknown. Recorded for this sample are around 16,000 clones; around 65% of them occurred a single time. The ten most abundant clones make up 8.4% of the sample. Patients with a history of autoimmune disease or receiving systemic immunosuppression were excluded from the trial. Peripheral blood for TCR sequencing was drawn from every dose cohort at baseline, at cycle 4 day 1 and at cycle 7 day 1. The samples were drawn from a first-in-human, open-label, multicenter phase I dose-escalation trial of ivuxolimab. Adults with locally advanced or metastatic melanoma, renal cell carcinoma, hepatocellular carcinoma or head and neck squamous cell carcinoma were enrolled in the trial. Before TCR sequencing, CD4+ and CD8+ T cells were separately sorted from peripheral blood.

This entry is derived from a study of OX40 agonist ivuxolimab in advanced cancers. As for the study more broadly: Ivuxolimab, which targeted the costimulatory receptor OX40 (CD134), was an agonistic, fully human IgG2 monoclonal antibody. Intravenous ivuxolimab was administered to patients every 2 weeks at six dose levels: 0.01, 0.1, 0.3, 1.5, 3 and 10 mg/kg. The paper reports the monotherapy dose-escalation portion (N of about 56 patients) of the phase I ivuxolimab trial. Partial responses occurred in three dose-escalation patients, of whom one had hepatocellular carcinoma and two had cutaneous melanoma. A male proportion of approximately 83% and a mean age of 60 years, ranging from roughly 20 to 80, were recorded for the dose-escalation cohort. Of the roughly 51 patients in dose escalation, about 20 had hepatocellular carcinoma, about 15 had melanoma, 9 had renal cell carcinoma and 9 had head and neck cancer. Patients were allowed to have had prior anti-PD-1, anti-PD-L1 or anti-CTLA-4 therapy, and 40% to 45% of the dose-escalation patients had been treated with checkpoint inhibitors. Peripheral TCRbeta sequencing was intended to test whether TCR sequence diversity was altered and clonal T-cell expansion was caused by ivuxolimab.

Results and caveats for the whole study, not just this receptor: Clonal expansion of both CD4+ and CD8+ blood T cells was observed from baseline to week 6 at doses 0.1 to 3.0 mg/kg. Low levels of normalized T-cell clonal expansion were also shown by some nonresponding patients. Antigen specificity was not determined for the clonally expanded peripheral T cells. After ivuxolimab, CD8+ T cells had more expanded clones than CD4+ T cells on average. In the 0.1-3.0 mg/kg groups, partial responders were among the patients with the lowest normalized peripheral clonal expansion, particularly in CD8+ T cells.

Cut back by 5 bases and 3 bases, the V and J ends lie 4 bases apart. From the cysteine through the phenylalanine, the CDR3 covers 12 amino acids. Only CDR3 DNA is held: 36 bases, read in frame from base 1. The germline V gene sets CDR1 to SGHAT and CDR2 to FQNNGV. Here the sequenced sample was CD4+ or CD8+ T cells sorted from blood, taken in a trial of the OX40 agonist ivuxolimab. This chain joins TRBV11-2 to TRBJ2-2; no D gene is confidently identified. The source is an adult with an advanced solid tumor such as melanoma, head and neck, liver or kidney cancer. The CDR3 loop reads CASSLYTGELFF. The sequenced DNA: TGTGCCAGCAGCCTGTACACCGGGGAGCTGTTTTTT.